A selection of T cell receptor beta chains follows, all from one sample in a study of cytomegalovirus exposure and HLA in healthy donors. Here immunoSEQ multiplex PCR was the method, and the copy in TCRdb shows in-frame clones only, minus some. Its listing shows 100,000 to 150,000 clones. Specimen: PBMCs. These receptors were taken from a man between 18 and 29 years old in good health and CMV-seronegative. Both conserved end residues are part of each CDR3.

v_gene: TRBV5-1
CDR3aa: CASSLEAAGGSYEQYF

v_gene: TRBV9
CDR3aa: CASSASGSTGELFF

v_gene: TRBV5-1
CDR3aa: CASSLGPTDTVYSGNTIYF

v_gene: TRBV27
CDR3aa: CASSLSTGSSYEQYF

v_gene: TRBV30
CDR3aa: CAWSGQGLGPEYAWWAFF

v_gene: TRBV6-6
CDR3aa: CATQGGQETQYF

v_gene: TRBV7-3
CDR3aa: CASSTDRNTEAFF

v_gene: TRBV2
CDR3aa: CASYPGEGLPLIYEQYF

v_gene: TRBV2
CDR3aa: CASMGREREKLFF

v_gene: TRBV7-2
CDR3aa: CASSYSTQTGGSGYTF

v_gene: TRBV28
CDR3aa: CASGERTGNTIYF

v_gene: TRBV6-5
CDR3aa: CASSYRQGSNQPQHF

v_gene: TRBV27
CDR3aa: CASRSRAGGTEAFF

v_gene: TRBV11-2
CDR3aa: CASSLTWAHQETQYF

v_gene: TRBV19
CDR3aa: CASSIDGGSEAFF

v_gene: TRBV5-1
CDR3aa: CASRPGTDGGYTF

v_gene: TRBV9
CDR3aa: CASSVQPSGIWEETQYF

v_gene: TRBV5-4
CDR3aa: CASTPEGGSGRKTQYF

v_gene: TRBV7-9
CDR3aa: CASSATSGYEQYF

v_gene: TRBV7-9
CDR3aa: CASSAGQGGNTIYF

v_gene: TRBV28
CDR3aa: CASSSPAGGPSEQYF

v_gene: TRBV5-8
CDR3aa: CASSSGAGGVTGELFF

v_gene: TRBV20-1
CDR3aa: CSAAGIHEQFF

v_gene: TRBV7-2
CDR3aa: CASSLGQGNQPQHF

v_gene: TRBV7-3
CDR3aa: CASSLSDSGELFF

v_gene: TRBV5-6
CDR3aa: CASSLIGSGTDTQYF

v_gene: TRBV5-1
CDR3aa: CASARGGAAEDTQYF

v_gene: TRBV14
CDR3aa: CASSRSGNYGYTF

v_gene: TRBV7-7
CDR3aa: CASSLGAGGYEQYF

v_gene: TRBV6-5
CDR3aa: CASSYTGNEQFF

v_gene: TRBV19
CDR3aa: CASSIGLGGEQYF